This record concerns one TCR beta chain sequence. CDR3 length: 15 residues. V gave up 4 bases and J gave up 3 bases; unmatched junction bases: 4. Germline V lookup: CDR1 SGHRS, CDR2 YFSETQ. Sequencing was performed with immunoSEQ multiplex PCR; in TCRdb, only in-frame clones are kept and a portion is missing. Of tens of thousands of clones listed, approximately 80% are singletons. This sample is drawn from a study of OX40 agonist ivuxolimab in advanced cancers. The sequence was collected from an adult with an advanced solid tumor such as melanoma, head and neck, liver or kidney cancer. V is TRBV5-1 and J is TRBJ2-1; 10 bases fit TRBD1. The sample was CD4+ or CD8+ T cells sorted from blood, taken in a trial of the OX40 agonist ivuxolimab. DNA for the CDR3: TGCGCCAGCAGCCGGGACAGGGGTCACTACAATGAGCAGTTCTTC. Amino acids: CASSRDRGHYNEQFF. Based on the CDR3 plus reference TRBV5-1 and TRBJ2-1, the full variable domain is KAGVTQTPRYLIKTRGQQVTLSCSPISGHRSVSWYQQTPGQGLQFLFEYFSETQRNKGNFPGRFSGRQFSNSRSEMNVSTLELGDSALYLCASSRDRGHYNEQFFGPGTRLTVL.